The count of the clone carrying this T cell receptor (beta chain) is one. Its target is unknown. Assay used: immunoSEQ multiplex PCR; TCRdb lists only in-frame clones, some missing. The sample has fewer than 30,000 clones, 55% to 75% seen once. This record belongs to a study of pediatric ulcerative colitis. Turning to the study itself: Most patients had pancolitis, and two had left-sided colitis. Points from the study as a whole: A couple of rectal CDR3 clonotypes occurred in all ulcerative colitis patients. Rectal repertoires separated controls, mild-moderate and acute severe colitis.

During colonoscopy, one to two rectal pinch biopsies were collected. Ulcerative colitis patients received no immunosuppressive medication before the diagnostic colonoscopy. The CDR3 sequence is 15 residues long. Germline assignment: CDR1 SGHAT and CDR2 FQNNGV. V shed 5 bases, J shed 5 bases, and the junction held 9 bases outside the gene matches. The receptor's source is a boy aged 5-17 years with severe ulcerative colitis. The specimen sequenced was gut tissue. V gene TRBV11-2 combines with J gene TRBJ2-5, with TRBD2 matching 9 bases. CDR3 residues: CASSSAGGPSETQYF. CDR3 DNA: TGTGCCAGCAGCAGCGCGGGAGGGCCCTCTGAGACCCAGTACTTC.